This TCR beta chain was recovered during a study of T cell repertoires in cytomegalovirus infection. Study-level information: The authors relied on CMV epitopes, both recently identified HLA-C-restricted and well-studied HLA-B-restricted. From public TCR beta signatures came an indication of both CMV infection and matching HLA type. The study, taken as a whole, reports: Dominating the ex vivo response were HLA-C-restricted CMV-specific TCR beta clonotypes. Cumulative public TCR beta family frequency identified CMV carriers with the relevant HLA.

The V gene lost 6 bases and the J gene lost 1 base, with 22 bases spanning the gap. The CDR3 has 18 amino acids. Looked up from germline, CDR1 is LNHDA and CDR2 is SQIVND (reference sequence). As concerns this clonotype: Its antigen is not known.

TCRdb re-called the reads with MiXCR, one entry per CDR3 protein. This sample has some 800,000 distinct CDR3 sequences, with roughly 33% found just once. This clonotype was obtained from a human donor in good health (CMV status not recorded). Some clones in this sample may be carry-over from other donors' samples. The V gene is TRBV19, the J gene TRBJ2-4, with D uncertain. The sample was cultured CD8+ T cells from PBMCs, taken from culture after CMV antigen stimulation. CDR3 region: CASSPYPDGMEAKNIQYF. In DNA form, the CDR3 reads TGTGCCAGTAGCCCGTACCCCGACGGAATGGAGGCCAAAAACATTCAGTACTTC.